The TCR beta chain under discussion was sequenced for a study of blood T cell repertoires in COVID-19. Study in general: Collection of acute and convalescent COVID-19 samples took place in the United States, Italy and Spain. The cDNA or gDNA used as material had been derived from T cells, B-cell-depleted T cells, or PBMCs.

Original processing notes: Quantification of nucleated cells was approximated via reference gene primer amplification. The protocol was immunoSEQ multiplex PCR, while the TCRdb copy is restricted to in-frame clones and leaves out a portion. Clone size and V and J calls were adopted from that table, with D and trimming inferred from the DNA. The sample lists hundreds of thousands of clones, 88% occurring once. The germline V gene encodes CDR1 LGHDT and CDR2 YNNKEL (reference sequence). The CDR3 covers 15 residues. V was shortened by 1 base and J by 10 bases, with 17 bases between the two germline ends.

This TCR was recovered from a woman between 50 and 59 years old with active or convalescent COVID-19. The sample consisted of peripheral blood. This chain links TRBV3-1 (or the pseudogene TRBV3-2) with TRBJ2-1, with D unresolved. The CDR3 sequence is CASSQAAGFRREQFF. In DNA, the CDR3 is TGTGCCAGCAGCCAAGCGGCAGGATTTCGTCGAGAGCAGTTCTTC.